The 7 T cell receptor beta chains in this list originate from one sample, sequenced in a study of human T cells and chemical hapten exposure. Each CDR3 protein is one row after TCRdb ran MiXCR on the RACE reads. The sample includes 44,000 or so distinct CDR3 sequences, 3.7% seen only once; the top ten take 5% to 7%. Time point reported: healthy volunteer bleed at 6 weeks. Someone pulled total RNA out of unfractionated whole blood. Sequencing was done on a sample of whole blood. These TCRs come from a human donor in good health. Some clones in this sample may be carry-over from other donors' samples.

The V and J genes are TRBV19 and TRBJ1-5; maybe TRBD1 (5 bases). V was shortened by 5 bases and J by 5 bases, with 10 bases between the two germline ends. Looked up from germline, CDR1 is LNHDA and CDR2 is SQIVND (reference sequence). This CDR3 contains 13 residues. DNA of the CDR3: TGTGCCAGTAGTCCTTCCAGGGATCAGCCCCAGCATTTT. Translated: CASSPSRDQPQHF.

This clonotype was found many times. This rearrangement joins TRBV29-1 to TRBJ2-3, with a weak D call TRBD2 (5 bases). V lost 3 bases to trimming and J lost 0 bases, with 10 bases between them. Per germline, CDR1 SQVTM and CDR2 ANQGSEA. The CDR3 loop spans 14 amino acids. The CDR3 is CSVDMAGSTDTQYF. CDR3 DNA sequence: TGCAGCGTTGATATGGCGGGTAGCACAGATACGCAGTATTTT.

The V and J genes are TRBV5-4 and TRBJ2-3; 9 positions agree with TRBD1. The CDR3 is 15 amino acids. Germline V gene sequence: CDR1 SGHNT, CDR2 YYREEE (reference sequence). V shed 1 base and J 6 bases; nucleotides not matched to a gene: 6. In DNA form, the CDR3 reads TGTGCCAGCAGCTTGTGGGGACAGGGCCCGGATACGCAGTATTTT. Translated, it gives CASSLWGQGPDTQYF.

The J gene is TRBJ2-3, the V gene TRBV5-5, with D perhaps TRBD1 (6 bases). CDR1 SGHKS and CDR2 YYEKEE come from the germline V gene (reference sequence). This CDR3 has 15 amino acids. V lost 4 bases and J lost 0, with 12 bases in between. The CDR3 bases are TGTGCCAGCAGCCCCGGGCAGGGGAGCACAGATACGCAGTATTTT. Its protein is CASSPGQGSTDTQYF. Full variable domain (remainder filled in from reference TRBV5-5 and TRBJ2-3): DAGVTQSPTHLIKTRGQQVTLRCSPISGHKSVSWYQQVLGQGPQFIFQYYEKEERGRGNFPDRFSARQFPNYSSELNVNALLLGDSALYLCASSPGQGSTDTQYFGPGTRLTVL.

This clonotype was recorded many times. The chain is built from TRBV20-1 and TRBJ2-1; D assignment may be TRBD1 or TRBD2 (6 bases each). From germline, CDR1 is DFQATT and CDR2 SNEGSKA (reference sequence). CDR3 length equals 13 residues. V was shortened by 7 bases and J by 1 base, with 11 bases between the two germline ends. CDR3 DNA sequence: TGCAGTGATACAGGGACTTCCTACAATGAGCAGTTCTTC. It specifies CSDTGTSYNEQFF.

This clonotype was counted a few times. The rearrangement links TRBV7-6 to TRBJ1-2; D is unresolved. Germline-derived CDR1 and CDR2 are SGHVS and FNYEAQ. V lost 1 base and J lost 4, with 7 bases in between. This CDR3 comprises 13 residues. The CDR3: CASSLGQSYGYTF. The CDR3, as DNA: TGTGCCAGCAGCTTAGGGCAGAGCTATGGCTACACCTTC.

This clonotype was detected only a few times. The rearrangement links TRBV28 to TRBJ2-1, with 7 bases fitting TRBD2. The V and J ends lost 6 bases and 6 bases, in that order; junction bases with no gene match: 8. This CDR3 spans 14 amino acids. CDR1 and CDR2 from the germline V gene are MDHEN and SYDVKM. Written as DNA, the CDR3 is TGTGCCAGCAGCCTCTTGGGGAGGGGCAATGAGCAGTTCTTC. The encoded protein is CASSLLGRGNEQFF.